The next 26 T cell receptor beta chains were all read from a single sample in a study of blood T cell repertoires in COVID-19. The assay was immunoSEQ multiplex PCR, and TCRdb's table has in-frame clones only and misses some. The table has 130,000 or so clones, around 88% seen once. The sample consisted of peripheral blood. All receptors derive from a man aged 50 to 60 with active or convalescent COVID-19.

The V and J genes are TRBV30 and TRBJ2-7, with 7 nucleotides matching TRBD1. The CDR3 is 13 amino acids. Germline loops: CDR1 GTSNPN, CDR2 SVGIG (reference sequence). The trim removed 0 bases at V and 7 bases at J, leaving 6 bases unmatched. The DNA of the CDR3 is TGTGCCTGGAGTGTAACAGGGGCTGGGGAGCAGTACTTC. It translates to CAWSVTGAGEQYF.

This chain uses TRBV28 with TRBJ2-7; tentatively, D is TRBD1 (6 bases). The V gene lost 3 bases and the J gene lost 11 bases, with 11 bases spanning the gap. This CDR3 spans 11 amino acids. Germline V gene sequence: CDR1 MDHEN, CDR2 SYDVKM. DNA for the CDR3: TGTGCCAGCAGTTTTGACAGGAGCGAGTACTTC. Protein sequence: CASSFDRSEYF.

This chain links TRBV5-4 with TRBJ2-5; weak D call: TRBD1 (6 bases). Germline V gives CDR1 SGHNT, CDR2 YYREEE (reference sequence). The CDR3 has 13 amino acids. V lost 2 bases to trimming and J lost 9 bases, with 14 bases between them. The DNA for the CDR3 is TGTGCCAGCAGCTTACGACAGGTCGAGGCCCAGTACTTC. Residues: CASSLRQVEAQYF.

This clone came up once. The V and J genes are TRBV19 and TRBJ2-7; 8 positions agree with TRBD1. Unmatched junction bases numbered 14, after V lost 5 bases and J lost 2 bases. CDR1 LNHDA and CDR2 SQIVND come from the germline V gene (reference sequence). The CDR3 extends over 17 amino acids. CDR3 coding DNA: TGTGCCAGTAGTCCCTCCCGGTGGACAGGGATCCCCTACGAGCAGTACTTC. It specifies CASSPSRWTGIPYEQYF.

CDR3 sequence reads: CASSYQDRGNEQFF. DNA of the CDR3: TGTGCCAGCAGCTACCAGGACAGGGGCAATGAGCAGTTCTTC. The rearrangement uses TRBV3-1 (or the pseudogene TRBV3-2) and TRBJ2-1, with 9 bases that match TRBD1. The J segment lost 6 bases and the V segment lost 5 bases, leaving 5 bases of the junction unmatched. The CDR3 consists of 14 residues. The V gene's germline CDR1 is LGHDT and CDR2 YNNKEL (reference sequence).

The J gene is TRBJ1-5, the V gene TRBV28; 8 bases match TRBD1. After removal of 3 bases from V and 0 bases from J, the junction contained 1 base not matched to a gene. The CDR3 totals 15 residues. The germline gives CDR1 MDHEN, CDR2 SYDVKM. This CDR3 reads CASSLGQVSNQPQHF. The CDR3 bases are TGTGCCAGCAGTTTGGGACAGGTTAGCAATCAGCCCCAGCATTTT.

This chain uses TRBV19 with TRBJ2-3, with TRBD2 matching 7 bases. CDR3 length: 15 amino acids. V shed 7 bases, J shed 1 base, and the junction held 8 bases outside the gene matches. The germline V gene has CDR1 LNHDA and CDR2 SQIVND (reference sequence). CDR3 sequence (DNA): TGTGCCAGTACCAAGTGGGAGGGAGGCACAGATACGCAGTATTTT. Its protein product is CASTKWEGGTDTQYF.

This clone was detected a few times. The chain employs TRBV24-1 and TRBJ2-7, with 8 bases aligning to TRBD1. The CDR3 covers 14 residues. J was trimmed by 8 bases and V by 3 bases; bases with no gene match: 8. The germline V gene has CDR1 KGHDR and CDR2 SFDVKD. CDR3 sequence (DNA): TGTGCCACCAGTGATCTTGGGACAGGCTCAAAGCAGTACTTC. This gives the protein CATSDLGTGSKQYF.

This chain uses TRBV6-1 with TRBJ2-7, with D possibly matching TRBD1 (5 bases). V was cut by 3 bases and J by 2 bases, with 20 bases left in between. Germline V gives CDR1 MNHNS, CDR2 SASEGT. CDR3 length equals 17 residues. The CDR3 loop reads CASSDGRVSPDTYEQYF. The CDR3 DNA is TGTGCCAGCAGTGACGGCAGGGTCTCTCCGGACACCTACGAGCAGTACTTC.

This sequence joins TRBV28 and TRBJ1-5; D call uncertain. Germline V gives CDR1 MDHEN, CDR2 SYDVKM. The CDR3 has 13 amino acids. Trimming removed 5 bases from V and 5 bases from J, with 10 bases in between. CDR3 nucleotide sequence: TGTGCCAGCAGTCGAGAAATAGATCAGCCCCAGCATTTT. This sequence encodes CASSREIDQPQHF.

CDR3 in amino acids: CASSRDPNQPQHF. CDR3 sequence (DNA): TGTGCCTCCTCCCGGGATCCCAATCAGCCCCAGCATTTT. V gene TRBV6-5 combines with J gene TRBJ1-5; no definite D call. This CDR3 contains 13 residues. CDR1 and CDR2 from the germline V gene are MNHEY and SVGAGI. V was clipped by 11 bases and J by 3 bases, with 14 bases between them.

J is TRBJ2-5 and V is TRBV5-1; the D gene is possibly TRBD1 (5 bases). From germline, CDR1 is SGHRS and CDR2 YFSETQ. The CDR3 runs 13 residues. V shed 0 bases and J shed 4 bases, with 7 bases lying between them. The CDR3 protein is CASSLEGLETQYF. CDR3 DNA: TGCGCCAGCAGCTTGGAGGGGTTAGAGACCCAGTACTTC.

The V call is TRBV18, the J call TRBJ2-3; 9 bases are a match to TRBD1. Per the germline V gene, CDR1 is KGHSH and CDR2 is LQKENI. The CDR3 runs to 18 residues. The J segment lost 0 bases and the V segment lost 3 bases, leaving 10 bases of the junction unmatched. As DNA, the CDR3 is TGTGCCAGCTCACCGGTTCTCCCGGGACAGGGTAGCACAGATACGCAGTATTTT. Amino acids: CASSPVLPGQGSTDTQYF. Variable domain in full (rest from reference TRBV18 and TRBJ2-3): NAGVMQNPRHLVRRRGQEARLRCSPMKGHSHVYWYRQLPEEGLKFMVYLQKENIIDESGMPKERFSAEFPKEGPSILRIQQVVRGDSAAYFCASSPVLPGQGSTDTQYFGPGTRLTVL.

The chain has TRBV19 and TRBJ2-6; D is perhaps TRBD1 (6 bases). The CDR3 is 17 amino acids. Trimming took 4 bases from V and 0 from J, leaving 13 bases between them. CDR1 and CDR2 (germline): LNHDA, SQIVND (reference sequence). CDR3: CASSRSSGASGANVLTF. In nucleotides, the CDR3 is TGTGCCAGTAGTAGATCCTCAGGGGCCTCTGGGGCCAACGTCCTGACTTTC.

The chain joins TRBV19 to TRBJ2-7; 9 positions match TRBD2. Per the germline V gene, CDR1 is LNHDA and CDR2 is SQIVND (reference sequence). The V segment lost 5 bases and the J segment 7 bases; nucleotides outside the gene matches: 12. CDR3 length: 15 residues. DNA for the CDR3: TGTGCCAGTAGTGGATTGGCGGGGGGGATAAATGAGCAGTACTTC. This codes for CASSGLAGGINEQYF.

The V and J genes are TRBV6-5 and TRBJ1-1; D is unclear. Trimming pared 1 base from V and 4 bases from J, leaving 10 bases between. This CDR3 is built from 14 residues. Germline lookup yields CDR1 MNHEY and CDR2 SVGAGI. The CDR3 nucleotides are TGTGCCAGCAGTTACTTATATTCCGGCACTGAAGCTTTCTTT. Protein: CASSYLYSGTEAFF.

The chain uses TRBV5-5 and TRBJ2-5; perhaps TRBD1 as D (5 bases). V gave up 3 bases and J gave up 4 bases, with 19 bases separating them. The V gene's germline CDR1 is SGHKS and CDR2 YYEKEE (reference sequence). CDR3 length: 16 amino acids. This CDR3 reads CASSWKAALGAETQYF. CDR3 DNA sequence: TGTGCCAGCAGCTGGAAGGCGGCTCTTGGGGCAGAGACCCAGTACTTC.

The chain is built from TRBV29-1 and TRBJ2-7, with 8 bases matching TRBD1. This CDR3 has 14 residues. J was trimmed by 7 bases and V by 6 bases; bases with no gene match: 14. Germline V gives CDR1 SQVTM, CDR2 ANQGSEA. CDR3 sequence reads: CSVSQDRAKGEQYF. DNA for the CDR3: TGCAGCGTCAGCCAGGACAGGGCGAAGGGGGAGCAGTACTTC.

CDR3 sequence reads: CASSPTGDYGYTF. The CDR3 DNA is TGTGCCAGCTCACCGACAGGGGACTATGGCTACACCTTC. The chain has TRBV18 and TRBJ1-2; TRBD1 aligns across 8 bases. CDR1 is KGHSH and CDR2 is LQKENI in the germline V gene. Losses at the gene ends were 3 bases for V and 3 bases for J; bases not matched to a gene: 0. The CDR3 is 13 amino acids.

The chain joins TRBV10-3 to TRBJ1-2, with 8 bases aligning to TRBD1. Germline V CDR1 and CDR2: ENHRY, SYGVKD. The CDR3 is 15 residues long. V gave up 2 bases and J gave up 6 bases; unmatched junction bases: 8. DNA for the CDR3: TGTGCCATCAGTGAGGAGGGGGGACAGGTCCATGGCTACACCTTC. Protein sequence: CAISEEGGQVHGYTF.

The chain uses TRBV30 and TRBJ1-2; tentatively, D is TRBD1 (5 bases). Between the trimmed V and J ends, which lost 5 bases and 7 bases, there was a span of 20 bases. The length of the CDR3 is 14 residues. Germline V lookup: CDR1 GTSNPN, CDR2 SVGIG (reference sequence). CDR3 DNA: TGTGCCTGGGGACCAACGGGGGGAGCGCGTGGCTACACCTTC. Translation: CAWGPTGGARGYTF.

The chain couples TRBV4-3 to TRBJ1-1; 7 bases fit TRBD1. CDR3 size: 17 residues. V dropped 1 base and J dropped 1; count of bases not matched to a gene: 9. Per germline, CDR1 LGHNA and CDR2 YSLEER. The CDR3 region has the DNA TGCGCCAGCAGCCAAGTTATAGGGGGCGTGGGGAACACTGAAGCTTTCTTT. Protein sequence: CASSQVIGGVGNTEAFF.

The rearrangement links TRBV19 to TRBJ2-7; 8 positions agree with TRBD2. The CDR3 is 13 amino acids. CDR1 and CDR2 from the germline V gene are LNHDA and SQIVND (reference sequence). The V gene end was trimmed by 9 bases and the J gene end by 0 bases; junction bases not matched to a gene: 4. The CDR3 DNA follows: TGTGCCAGCCGGGGGGGGTCCTCCTACGAGCAGTACTTC. This sequence encodes CASRGGSSYEQYF.

The chain couples TRBV21-1 to TRBJ2-1; the table's D gene call, TRBD2, was not cross checked with the DNA. TRBV21-1 is classified as a pseudogene. This CDR3 comprises 15 residues. DNA of the CDR3: TGTGCCAGCAGCAAAGCTACGGGGACCTACAATGAGCAGTTCTTC. Its protein product is CASSKATGTYNEQFF.

The chain combines TRBV9 with TRBJ2-5; 12 bases map to TRBD2. Germline V gene data show CDR1 as SGDLS and CDR2 as YYNGEE. With 1 base clipped from V and 7 bases from J, the junction kept 5 bases outside the gene matches. The CDR3 covers 15 residues. DNA of the CDR3: TGTGCCAGCAGCGTAACTAGCGGGGGGCCGGGGACCCAGTACTTC. Translating gives CASSVTSGGPGTQYF.

Worth noting for this clone: The identical CDR3 is also encoded by other nucleotide sequences in the sample. The chain is built from TRBV5-1 and TRBJ2-7; D is possibly TRBD2 (5 bases). CDR1 and CDR2 from the germline V gene are SGHRS and YFSETQ. Trimming pared 4 bases from V and 2 bases from J, leaving 10 bases between. This CDR3 is 13 amino acids long. The CDR3 here is CASSLDGAYEQYF. CDR3 nucleotides: TGCGCCAGCAGCCTAGACGGGGCCTACGAGCAGTACTTC.